This is a list of T cell receptor beta chains from one sample in a study of T-cell memory formation after mild COVID-19. Via MiXCR, TCRdb re-called the 5' RACE reads, giving one row per CDR3 protein. This table has about 260,000 distinct CDR3 sequences, approximately 7.6% appearing once. Sequenced input: PBMCs or a T cell subset sorted from them (not recorded which). Receptors originate from a young man who had mild COVID-19 (a few samples of this study predate the infection). Cell type and time point are not known. Each CDR3 is given without its conserved first and last residue. The order of the fields is V gene, J gene, CDR3 protein.

>TRBV6-5|TRBJ1-5
ASSLDRRNQPQH
>TRBV7-9|TRBJ2-3
ASSLVRGLAGAGTDTQY
>TRBV6-6|TRBJ1-2
ASSYAGDYGYT
>TRBV24-1|TRBJ1-1
ATRTPAGTEAF
>TRBV28|TRBJ1-4
ASSAWADEKLF
>TRBV20-1|TRBJ2-5
SARAPGQLQETQY
>TRBV5-1|TRBJ2-2
ASSQGAGELF
>TRBV12-3/TRBV12-4|TRBJ1-2
ASSLNGPASNYGYT
>TRBV5-1|TRBJ2-5
ASSLGSTPFQETQY
>TRBV7-6|TRBJ1-5
ASSLFSRDDSNQPQH
>TRBV28|TRBJ2-6
ASSSLGQLSGANVLT
>TRBV5-1|TRBJ1-1
ASSFQTGGSTEAF
>TRBV3-1|TRBJ1-2
ASSPLGQGAYGYT
>TRBV20-1|TRBJ1-1
SARDGGIVTEAF
>TRBV5-1|TRBJ1-1
ASSKALSGTNTEAF
>TRBV6-2/TRBV6-3|TRBJ2-6
ASSPSSSGANVLT
>TRBV18|TRBJ2-1
ASSHDRVREQF
>TRBV7-2|TRBJ2-2
ASSLDRPGVTGELF
>TRBV2|TRBJ1-1
ASLGGWTEAF
>TRBV5-1|TRBJ1-1
ASSFGSNTEAF
>TRBV15|TRBJ1-3
ATSSRGVGNTIY
>TRBV7-6|TRBJ2-2
ASILERYTAIANTGELF
>TRBV6-2/TRBV6-3|TRBJ2-2
AIRHRDRGSQVVTGELF
>TRBV4-1|TRBJ2-5
ASSQPTGLRETQY
>TRBV10-1|TRBJ2-3
ASTPSATQGRDTQY
>TRBV6-5|TRBJ1-2
ASSPQGQGNYGYT
>TRBV5-1|TRBJ1-5
ASSLVPGGINQPQH
>TRBV14|TRBJ1-2
DSSPLGRAGYYGYT
>TRBV7-3|TRBJ1-1
ASSQTRDGEAF
>TRBV6-6|TRBJ2-3
ASPPSGGFSSTDTQY
>TRBV27|TRBJ2-7
ASSLGAGRHYEQY
>TRBV7-2|TRBJ2-7
ASSPAGVSFPYEQY
>TRBV6-5|TRBJ2-7
ASRHLTSVDPEQY
>TRBV4-3|TRBJ1-5
ASSQDRDSNQPQH
>TRBV12-3/TRBV12-4|TRBJ2-7
ASSHFLGGERSEQY
>TRBV5-1|TRBJ1-5
ASSSSGGRNQPQH
>TRBV10-2|TRBJ2-6
ASRVGQGTGANVLT
>TRBV2|TRBJ2-1
ASSRGRDNEQF
>TRBV7-2|TRBJ1-5
ASSLTKNQPQH
>TRBV5-1|TRBJ2-1
ASSLVLAGGPVGYNEQF
>TRBV4-3|TRBJ2-5
ASSQVGGGGETQY
>TRBV6-6|TRBJ2-5
AGNEAWGRGEETQY
>TRBV28|TRBJ2-5
ASIGQEETQY
>TRBV5-1|TRBJ1-1
ASNRDRGNTEAF
>TRBV29-1|TRBJ1-2
SVNGGVINYGYT
>TRBV24-1|TRBJ2-2
ATSAGTSTGELF
>TRBV12-3/TRBV12-4|TRBJ1-2
ASSFRTSGYT
>TRBV14|TRBJ2-3
ASSQARGGRGTDTQY
>TRBV10-3|TRBJ1-1
AIRDNEGTEAF
>TRBV23-1|TRBJ2-1
ASNWTGSSSEQF
>TRBV28|TRBJ2-6
ASRPRGTGANVLT
>TRBV28|TRBJ1-2
ASETPGYGYT
>TRBV20-1|TRBJ2-5
SARTTVLQETQY
>TRBV24-1|TRBJ2-3
ATSDLPQDTQY
>TRBV20-1|TRBJ1-1
SASPGQGGTEAF
>TRBV18|TRBJ2-6
ASSPLSGGTGANVLT